This record concerns one T cell receptor (beta chain) sequence. What it binds is not known. The sample comes from a study of response to subunit inactivated influenza vaccine. Study-wide findings and caveats: That few new T cells are recruited by each seasonal influenza vaccination was the authors' suggestion.

MiXCR was run by TCRdb on the RT-PCR reads, yielding one entry per CDR3 protein. The repertoire includes more than 600,000 distinct CDR3 sequences, around a sixth of them detected once, and roughly a tenth sits in the top ten. The V segment lost 6 bases and the J segment 5 bases; nucleotides outside the gene matches: 9. The CDR3 is made up of 14 amino acids. The chain carries TRBV12-3 or TRBV12-4 and TRBJ2-5; TRBD1 matches at 7 bases. Material: PBMCs from blood, obtained approximately 5 days after vaccination. The clonotype originates from a man between 50 and 59 years old who received an inactivated influenza vaccine. DNA of the CDR3: TGTGCCAGCAGGCAGACAGGGACATTTGAGACCCAGTACTTC. Its protein is CASRQTGTFETQYF.